This T cell receptor (beta chain) was profiled in a study of regulatory T cells in long-lasting Graves disease. Turning to the study itself: Patients with persistent Graves' disease had over 5 years of antithyroid drugs and persistent TSH receptor antibodies.

Library construction for TCR beta used iRepertoire HTBI primers and Arm-PCR of CDR3 regions. Using its own MiXCR run on the multiplex PCR reads, TCRdb lists one record per CDR3 protein. The sample has fewer than 600,000 distinct CDR3 sequences, approximately 22% seen once. Findings of the study overall: Persistent Graves' patients showed a TCR diversity that was lower than that of newly diagnosed ones. Clonotypes that were public and shared totalled a few thousand in persistent patients versus around 970 in new patients.

The time point is: persistent/refractory GD, antithyroid drugs over 5 years with positive TRAb. The TCR library was prepared using RNA isolated from PBMCs. Worth noting for this clonotype: The antigen is undetermined. Given a much more abundant clone one base away, this may be a read error.

This specimen consisted of peripheral blood mononuclear cells (PBMCs), obtained when the disease was refractory, from a patient treated with antithyroid drugs. The origin of this receptor is a female donor with Graves disease.

The CDR3 bases are TGTGCCAGCAGACCCGGGTTTAGGTACGAGCAGTACTTC. Its protein is CASRPGFRYEQYF. V gene TRBV6-1 combines with J gene TRBJ2-7; no clear D gene. V gave up 6 bases and J gave up 4 bases, with 13 bases separating them. The CDR3 runs to 13 residues. CDR1 and CDR2 from the germline V gene are MNHNS and SASEGT.